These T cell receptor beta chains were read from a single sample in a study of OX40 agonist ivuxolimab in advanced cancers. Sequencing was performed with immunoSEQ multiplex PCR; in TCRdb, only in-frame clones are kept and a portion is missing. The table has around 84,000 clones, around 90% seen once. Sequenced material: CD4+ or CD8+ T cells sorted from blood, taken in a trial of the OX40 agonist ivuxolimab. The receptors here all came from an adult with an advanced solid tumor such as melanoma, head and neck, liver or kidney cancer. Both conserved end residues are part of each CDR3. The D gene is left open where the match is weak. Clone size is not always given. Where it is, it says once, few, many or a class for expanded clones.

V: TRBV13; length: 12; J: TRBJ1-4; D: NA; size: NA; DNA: TGTGCCAGCAGCCCCCGGGGTGAAAAACTGTTTTTT; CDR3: CASSPRGEKLFF
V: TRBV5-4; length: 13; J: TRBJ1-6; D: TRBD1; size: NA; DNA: TGTGCCAGCAGCGCGACAGGGGATCCCCCCCTCCACTTT; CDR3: CASSATGDPPLHF
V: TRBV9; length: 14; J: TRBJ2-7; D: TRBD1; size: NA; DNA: TGTGCCAGCAGCACCGGGACAGGATCCTACGAGCAGTACTTC; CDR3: CASSTGTGSYEQYF
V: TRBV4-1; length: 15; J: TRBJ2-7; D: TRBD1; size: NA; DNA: TGCGCCAGCAGCCAAGCCGGGACAGGGGGCTACGAGCAGTACTTC; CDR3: CASSQAGTGGYEQYF
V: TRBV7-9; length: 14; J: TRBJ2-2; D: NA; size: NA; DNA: TGTGCCACTCCAGGAGGGTCGGGCACCGGGGAGCTGTTTTTT; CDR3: CATPGGSGTGELFF
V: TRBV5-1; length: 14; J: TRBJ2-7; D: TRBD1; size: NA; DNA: TGCGCCAGCAGCTTTGTGGACAGGGGAGACGAGCAGTACTTC; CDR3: CASSFVDRGDEQYF
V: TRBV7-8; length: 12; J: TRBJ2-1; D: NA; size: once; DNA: TGTGCCAGCAGCCCGGGCTACAATGAGCAGTTCTTC; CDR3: CASSPGYNEQFF
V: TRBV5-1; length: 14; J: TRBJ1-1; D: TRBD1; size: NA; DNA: TGCGCCAGCAGCCCTGGACAGGGTAACACTGAAGCTTTCTTT; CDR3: CASSPGQGNTEAFF
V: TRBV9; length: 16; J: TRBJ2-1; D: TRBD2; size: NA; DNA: TGTGCCAGCAGCGCCCCCATCACGGGGGGTCGGAATGAGCAGTTCTTC; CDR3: CASSAPITGGRNEQFF
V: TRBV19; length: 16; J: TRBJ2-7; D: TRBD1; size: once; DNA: TGTGCCAGTAGTTCACGGGACAGGGGCCTAGCCTACGAGCAGTACTTC; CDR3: CASSSRDRGLAYEQYF
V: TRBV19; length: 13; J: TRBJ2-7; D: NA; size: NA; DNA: TGTGCCAGTAGTCCCTCCCAGGTATACGAGCAGTACTTC; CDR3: CASSPSQVYEQYF
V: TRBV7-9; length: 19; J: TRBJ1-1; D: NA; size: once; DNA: TGTGCCAGCAGCTTAGGGTCCCTAGGGGGGCCCGGAGAAGGCACTGAAGCTTTCTTT; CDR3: CASSLGSLGGPGEGTEAFF
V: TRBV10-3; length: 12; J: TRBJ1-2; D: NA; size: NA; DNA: TGTGCCATCTCATCGGGGGGCCTTGGCTACACCTTC; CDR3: CAISSGGLGYTF
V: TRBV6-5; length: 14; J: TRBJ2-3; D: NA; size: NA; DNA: TGTGCCAGCAGTTACGGGGCGGCTGCAGATACGCAGTATTTT; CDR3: CASSYGAAADTQYF
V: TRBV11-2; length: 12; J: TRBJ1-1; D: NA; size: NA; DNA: TGTGCCAGCAGCTTAGGGGCAGCCGAAGCTTTCTTT; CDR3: CASSLGAAEAFF
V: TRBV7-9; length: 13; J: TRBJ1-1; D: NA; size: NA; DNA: TGTGCCAGCAGCTCCTCAGACGGGGAGCGAGCTTTCTTT; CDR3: CASSSSDGERAFF
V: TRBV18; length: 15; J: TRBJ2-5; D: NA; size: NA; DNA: TGTGCCAGCTCCCCGAGACGGGACTCTCAAGAGACCCAGTACTTC; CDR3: CASSPRRDSQETQYF
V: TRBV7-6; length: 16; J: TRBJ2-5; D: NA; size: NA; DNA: TGTGCCAGCAGCCAATCAGGGGTTAGGGACGAAGAGACCCAGTACTTC; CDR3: CASSQSGVRDEETQYF
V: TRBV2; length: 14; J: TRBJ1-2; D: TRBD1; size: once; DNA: TGTGCCAGCAGTAGCGGACAGGGACCACCCGGCTACACCTTC; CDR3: CASSSGQGPPGYTF
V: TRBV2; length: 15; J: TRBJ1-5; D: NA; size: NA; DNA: TGTGCCAGCAGCGGGGAGTTTAGAAGCAATCAGCCCCAGCATTTT; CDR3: CASSGEFRSNQPQHF
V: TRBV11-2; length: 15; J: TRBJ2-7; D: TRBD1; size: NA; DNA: TGTGCCAGCAGCGAATGGGGACAGGGCACCTACGAGCAGTACTTC; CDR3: CASSEWGQGTYEQYF
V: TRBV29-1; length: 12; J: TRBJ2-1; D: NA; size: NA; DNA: TGCAGTTCCCGCGGGATGATCAATGAGCAGTTCTTC; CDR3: CSSRGMINEQFF
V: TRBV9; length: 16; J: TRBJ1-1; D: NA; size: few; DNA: TGTGCCAGCAGCGTTGGGACTCTGGACAGGAACACTGAAGCTTTCTTT; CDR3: CASSVGTLDRNTEAFF
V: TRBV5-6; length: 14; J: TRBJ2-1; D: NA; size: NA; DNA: TGTGCCAGCAGCGTGGGCCGCTACTACAATGAGCAGTTCTTC; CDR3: CASSVGRYYNEQFF
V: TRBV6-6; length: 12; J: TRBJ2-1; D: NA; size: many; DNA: TGTGCCAGCAGTTACTCGATGGTGGAGCAGTTCTTC; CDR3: CASSYSMVEQFF
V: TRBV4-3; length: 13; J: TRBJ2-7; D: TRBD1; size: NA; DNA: TGCGCCAGCAGTCTTTTTAGGGGGCCCGAGCAGTACTTC; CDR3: CASSLFRGPEQYF
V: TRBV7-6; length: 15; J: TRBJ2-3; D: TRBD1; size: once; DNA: TGTGCCAGCAGCGCGGTACAGGGGTTCTCAGATACGCAGTATTTT; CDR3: CASSAVQGFSDTQYF
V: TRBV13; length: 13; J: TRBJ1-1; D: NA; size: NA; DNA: TGTGCCAGCAGCTTAGGGGGCGCCGCTGAAGCTTTCTTT; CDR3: CASSLGGAAEAFF
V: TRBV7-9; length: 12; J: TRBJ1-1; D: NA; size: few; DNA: TGTGCCAGCAGCTTAGGCGGAGTTGAAGCTTTCTTT; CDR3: CASSLGGVEAFF
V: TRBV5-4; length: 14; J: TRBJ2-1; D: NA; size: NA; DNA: TGTGCCAGCAGCTCGACTACCCCCTACAATGAGCAGTTCTTC; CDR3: CASSSTTPYNEQFF
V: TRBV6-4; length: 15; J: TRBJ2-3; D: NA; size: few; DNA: TGTGCCAGCAGTGACGGGACGTCTAGCACAGATACGCAGTATTTT; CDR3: CASSDGTSSTDTQYF
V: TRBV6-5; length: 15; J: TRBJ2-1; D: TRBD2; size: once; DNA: TGTGCCAGCAGTCCCTCCCGGGCTAGCGGTCGTGAGCAGTTCTTC; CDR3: CASSPSRASGREQFF
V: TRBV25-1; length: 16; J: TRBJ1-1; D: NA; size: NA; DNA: TGTGCCAGCAGTGAAAGTGGACAGTATTTCAACACTGAGGCTTTCTTT; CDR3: CASSESGQYFNTEAFF
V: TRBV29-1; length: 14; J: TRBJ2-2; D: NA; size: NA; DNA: TGCAGCGTGGAAGGGACATTCCGAAGTGGGGAGCTGTTTTTT; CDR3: CSVEGTFRSGELFF
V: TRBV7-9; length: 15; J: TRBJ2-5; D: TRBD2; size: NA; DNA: TGTGCCAGCACCCCCCGACGGTGGGAGGGAGAGACCCAGTACTTC; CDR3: CASTPRRWEGETQYF
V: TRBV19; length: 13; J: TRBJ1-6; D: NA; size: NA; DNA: TGTGCCAGTACCCCGTCTGTGAGTTCACCCCTCCACTTT; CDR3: CASTPSVSSPLHF
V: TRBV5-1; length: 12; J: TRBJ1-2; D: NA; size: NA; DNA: TGCGCCAGCAGCTTGGCCCAGAATGGCTACACCTTC; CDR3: CASSLAQNGYTF
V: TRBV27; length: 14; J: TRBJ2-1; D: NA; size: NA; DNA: TGTGCCAGCAGTTTAGTAGCGGAGGACAATGAGCAGTTCTTC; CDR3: CASSLVAEDNEQFF
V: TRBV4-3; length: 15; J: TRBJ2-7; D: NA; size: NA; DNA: TGCGCCAGCAGCCAAGAGACGTTCGGGCCTTACGAGCAGTACTTC; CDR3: CASSQETFGPYEQYF
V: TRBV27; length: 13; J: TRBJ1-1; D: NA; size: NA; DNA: TGTGCCAGCAGTTGGACAGTAAACACTGAAGCTTTCTTT; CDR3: CASSWTVNTEAFF
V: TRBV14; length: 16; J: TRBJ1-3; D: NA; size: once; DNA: TGTGCCAGCAGCCTCCTAACGAGGGGCTCTGGAAACACCATATATTTT; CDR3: CASSLLTRGSGNTIYF
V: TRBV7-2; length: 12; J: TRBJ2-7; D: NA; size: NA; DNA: TGTGCCAGCAGCTTAGGGTTCTACGAGCAGTACTTC; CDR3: CASSLGFYEQYF
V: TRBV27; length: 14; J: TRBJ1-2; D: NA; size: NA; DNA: TGTGCCAGCAGTTTTGGTGGTTACAACTATGGCTACACCTTC; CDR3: CASSFGGYNYGYTF
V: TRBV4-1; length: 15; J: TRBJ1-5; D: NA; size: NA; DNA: TGCGCCAGCAGCTCCCGACAGGAGAGCAATCAGCCCCAGCATTTT; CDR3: CASSSRQESNQPQHF
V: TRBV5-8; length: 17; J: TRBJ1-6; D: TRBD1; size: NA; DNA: TGTGCCAGCAGCTTGGTGCCAGGGGGAACACCCGATTCACCCCTCCACTTT; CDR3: CASSLVPGGTPDSPLHF
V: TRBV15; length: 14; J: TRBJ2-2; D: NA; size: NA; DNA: TGTGCCACCAGCAGAGGAGGGGTTTCGGGGGAGCTGTTTTTT; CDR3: CATSRGGVSGELFF
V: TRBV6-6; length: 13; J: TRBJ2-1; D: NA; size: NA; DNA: TGTGCCAGCAGTTACTGGCAGGGCAATGAGCAGTTCTTC; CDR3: CASSYWQGNEQFF
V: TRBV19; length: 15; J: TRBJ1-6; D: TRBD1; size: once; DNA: TGTGCCAGTAGTATTGGACAGGGTTCGGGTTCACCCCTCCACTTT; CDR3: CASSIGQGSGSPLHF
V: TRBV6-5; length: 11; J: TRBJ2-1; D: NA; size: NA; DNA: TGTGCCAGCACTTTAAGTAGGCAGCAGTTCTTC; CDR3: CASTLSRQQFF
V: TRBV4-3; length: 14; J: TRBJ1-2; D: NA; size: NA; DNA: TGCGCCAGCAGCCAAGCCGGGACATTCTATGGCTACACCTTC; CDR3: CASSQAGTFYGYTF
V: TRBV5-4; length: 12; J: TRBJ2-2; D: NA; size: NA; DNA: TGTGCCAGCAGCCCCGGTACCGGGGAGCTGTTTTTT; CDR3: CASSPGTGELFF
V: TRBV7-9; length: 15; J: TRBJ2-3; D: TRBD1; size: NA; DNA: TGTGCCAGCAGCCCCCAGGACAGGGGGACAGATACGCAGTATTTT; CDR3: CASSPQDRGTDTQYF
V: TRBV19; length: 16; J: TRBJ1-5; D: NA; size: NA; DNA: TGTGCCAGTAGTATAGACGGGTACAGGGTAAATCAGCCCCAGCATTTT; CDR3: CASSIDGYRVNQPQHF
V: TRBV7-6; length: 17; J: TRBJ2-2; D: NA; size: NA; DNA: TGTGCCAGCAGCTTAGAAGATGGGGGCTTGTATACCGGGGAGCTGTTTTTT; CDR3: CASSLEDGGLYTGELFF